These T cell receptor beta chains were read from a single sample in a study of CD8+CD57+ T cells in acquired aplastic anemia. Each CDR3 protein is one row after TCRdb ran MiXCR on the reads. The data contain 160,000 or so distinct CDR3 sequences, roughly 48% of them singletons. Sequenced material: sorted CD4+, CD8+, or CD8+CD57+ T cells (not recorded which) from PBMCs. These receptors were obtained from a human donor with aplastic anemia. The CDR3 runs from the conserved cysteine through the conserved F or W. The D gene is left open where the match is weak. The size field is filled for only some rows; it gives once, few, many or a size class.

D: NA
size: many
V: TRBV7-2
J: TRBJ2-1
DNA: TGTGCCAGCATGATGACGGGAAGTCGGGCCTACAATGAGCAGTTCTTC
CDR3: CASMMTGSRAYNEQFF

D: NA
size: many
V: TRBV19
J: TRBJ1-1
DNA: TGTGCCAGTAGAATAGGGGCAGGGTGGACTGAAGCTTTCTTT
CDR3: CASRIGAGWTEAFF

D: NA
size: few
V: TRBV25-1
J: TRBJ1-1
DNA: TGTGCCAGCAGTGAGCAGGCGGGGGAGAAAGCTTTCTTT
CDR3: CASSEQAGEKAFF

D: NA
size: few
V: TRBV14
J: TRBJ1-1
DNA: TGTGCCAGCAGCCAACAGGCTCCTACAGGGAGGGCTGAAGCTTTCTTT
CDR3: CASSQQAPTGRAEAFF

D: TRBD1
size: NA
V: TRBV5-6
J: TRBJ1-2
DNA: TGTGCCAGCAGCTTGGATCCTTCAGGCAGGGGGACTGGCTACACCTTC
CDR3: CASSLDPSGRGTGYTF

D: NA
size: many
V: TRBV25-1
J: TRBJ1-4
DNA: TGTGCCAGCAGTGAATGGGTAGGGGGTACTGAAAAACTGTTTTTT
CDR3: CASSEWVGGTEKLFF

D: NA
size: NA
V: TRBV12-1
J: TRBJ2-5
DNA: TGTGCCAGCAGCCTTAAAAGCGGGAGGAAGGAGACCCAGTACTTC
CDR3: CASSLKSGRKETQYF

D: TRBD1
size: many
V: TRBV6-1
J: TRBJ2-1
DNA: TGTGCCAGCAGGCTAGAGGGACAGGGGGCATGGCATGAGCAGTTCTTC
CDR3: CASRLEGQGAWHEQFF

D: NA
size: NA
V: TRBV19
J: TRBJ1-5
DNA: TGTGCCAGTAGCGATGCAGGGGCGGCGAGTCAGCCCCAGCATTTT
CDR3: CASSDAGAASQPQHF

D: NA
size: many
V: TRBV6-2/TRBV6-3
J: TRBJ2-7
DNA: TGTGCCAGCCGATACCGGGCTTACTACGAGCAGTACTTC
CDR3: CASRYRAYYEQYF

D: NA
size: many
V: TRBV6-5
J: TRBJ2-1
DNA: TGTGCCGCCAGGGAGCCCTACAATGAGCAGTTCTTC
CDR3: CAAREPYNEQFF

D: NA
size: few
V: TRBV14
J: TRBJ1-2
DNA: TGTGCCAGCAGCCAATCAGGGCAGGAGAATCACTATGGCTACACCTTC
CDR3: CASSQSGQENHYGYTF

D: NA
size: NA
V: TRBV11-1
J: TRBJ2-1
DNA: TGTGCCAGCAGCTTCGGCGGCTGGGGGAATGAGCAGTTCTTC
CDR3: CASSFGGWGNEQFF